Below, 23 T cell receptor beta chains from the same sample are listed, as sequenced in a study of blood T cell repertoires in COVID-19. Sequencing was performed with immunoSEQ multiplex PCR; in TCRdb, only in-frame clones are kept and a portion is missing. This table has tens of thousands of clones, around 93% appearing once. Material: peripheral blood. These TCRs come from a man between 45 and 60 years old with acute or convalescent COVID-19.

This clone came up once. J is TRBJ2-5 and V is TRBV30; TRBD2 matches 7 bases. This CDR3 region has 14 residues. Germline values: CDR1 GTSNPN, CDR2 SVGIG (reference sequence). Trimming at V came to 3 bases and at J to 4 bases, leaving 8 bases not matched to a gene. The chain's CDR3 is CAWSEGRGRETQYF. CDR3 nucleotides: TGTGCCTGGAGCGAGGGGCGGGGGAGAGAGACCCAGTACTTC.

This clone was observed a few times. The rearrangement uses TRBV28 and TRBJ1-5; perhaps TRBD1 as D (6 bases). CDR3 length: 14 residues. Germline values: CDR1 MDHEN, CDR2 SYDVKM. The germline V and J ends were trimmed by 5 bases and 6 bases, with 14 bases remaining between them. CDR3 region: CASSGGGSGQPQHF. The CDR3 DNA reads as TGTGCCAGCAGTGGCGGGGGCTCGGGTCAGCCCCAGCATTTT.

The V gene is TRBV7-9, the J gene TRBJ2-3; the match to TRBD1 covers 8 bases. The germline gives CDR1 SEHNR, CDR2 FQNEAQ (reference sequence). V shed 1 base, J shed 0 bases, and the junction held 3 bases outside the gene matches. There are 16 residues in the CDR3. Here the CDR3 DNA reads TGTGCCAGCAGCTTAGTACAGGGGGGAAGCACAGATACGCAGTATTTT. Its translation: CASSLVQGGSTDTQYF.

This chain links TRBV12-3 or TRBV12-4 with TRBJ1-1, with unresolved D. The ends were cut back, 7 bases at V and 10 bases at J, with 19 bases in the middle. This CDR3 comprises 13 residues. The DNA of the CDR3 is TGTGCCAGCACCGAAATTCGTGCGCTAGGAGCTTTCTTT. This gives the protein CASTEIRALGAFF.

The table lists this clone with a count of one. This rearrangement joins TRBV11-2 to TRBJ2-6, with unresolved D. V shed 3 bases and J shed 0 bases, with 12 bases lying between them. CDR3 length: 17 amino acids. Per germline, CDR1 SGHAT and CDR2 FQNNGV. The CDR3 DNA is TGTGCCAGCAGCTTTAGTGCAGGAAACTCTGGGGCCAACGTCCTGACTTTC. It is translated as CASSFSAGNSGANVLTF. The full variable domain, rest sourced from reference TRBV11-2 and TRBJ2-6, is EAGVAQSPRYKIIEKRQSVAFWCNPISGHATLYWYQQILGQGPKLLIQFQNNGVVDDSQLPKDRFSAERLKGVDSTLKIQPAKLEDSAVYLCASSFSAGNSGANVLTFGAGSRLTVL.

This sequence joins TRBV19 and TRBJ2-7; 9 nucleotides line up with TRBD1. CDR1 LNHDA and CDR2 SQIVND come from the germline V gene (reference sequence). Trimming took 5 bases from V and 5 from J; bases not matched to a gene: 10. This CDR3 has 15 amino acids. In DNA form, the CDR3 reads TGTGCCAGTAGTTCAACCGGGACAGGGTATAACGAGCAGTACTTC. This codes for CASSSTGTGYNEQYF.

This chain uses TRBV11-2 with TRBJ2-7, with D possibly matching TRBD2 (6 bases). V was shortened by 5 bases and J by 6 bases, with 23 bases between the two germline ends. Per germline, CDR1 SGHAT and CDR2 FQNNGV. The CDR3 contains 16 residues. In nucleotides, the CDR3 is TGTGCCAGCAGCGCGGACCGGACGCCCCGGAGGGCCGAGCAGTACTTC. Amino acid sequence: CASSADRTPRRAEQYF.

V gene TRBV3-1 (or the pseudogene TRBV3-2) combines with J gene TRBJ1-3; D unclear. V lost 1 base and J 0 bases, leaving 7 bases between the germline ends. CDR1 and CDR2 from the germline V gene are LGHDT and YNNKEL (reference sequence). The CDR3 runs to 15 residues. CDR3 amino acids: CASSQAGSSGNTIYF. In DNA, the CDR3 is TGTGCCAGCAGCCAAGCGGGGAGCTCTGGAAACACCATATATTTT.

The chain links TRBV2 to TRBJ2-2, with 11 nucleotides matching TRBD2. After removal of 4 bases from V and 7 bases from J, the junction contained 17 bases not matched to a gene. CDR1 and CDR2 from the germline V gene are SNHLY and FYNNEI. The CDR3 runs to 19 residues. CDR3 bases: TGTGCCAGCAGTGGTATGGGGACTAGCGGACCAACTTGGGGCGGGGAGCTGTTTTTT. It translates to CASSGMGTSGPTWGGELFF.

The table lists this clone with a count of one. The rearrangement links TRBV5-8 to TRBJ2-1; D might be TRBD2 (5 bases). This CDR3 spans 13 amino acids. Germline loops: CDR1 SGHTS, CDR2 YDEGEE. V lost 4 bases and J 4 bases, leaving 9 bases between the germline ends. The CDR3 reads CASSRGLYNEQFF. As DNA, the CDR3 is TGTGCCAGCAGCCGAGGGCTTTACAATGAGCAGTTCTTC.

This chain uses TRBV5-1 with TRBJ2-5; TRBD1 agrees at 8 bases. With V trimmed by 4 bases and J by 6 bases, 11 bases remained unmatched. In germline, CDR1 is SGHRS, CDR2 YFSETQ. This CDR3 has 15 residues. The CDR3 region is CASSPQRTGTKTQYF. The DNA for the CDR3 is TGCGCCAGCAGCCCCCAACGGACAGGGACGAAGACCCAGTACTTC.

The chain is built from TRBV5-1 and TRBJ2-3, with TRBD2 matching 7 bases. V was clipped by 4 bases and J by 2 bases; unmatched bases: 4. The CDR3 is made up of 14 amino acids. Germline-derived CDR1 and CDR2 are SGHRS and YFSETQ. CDR3 residues: CASSVGLHTDTQYF. The CDR3 DNA sequence: TGCGCCAGCAGCGTGGGACTACACACAGATACGCAGTATTTT.

This clone was observed a few times. This chain connects TRBV19 to TRBJ2-1; TRBD1 might be the D (5 bases). The CDR3 is 15 amino acids. Deletions cut 5 bases from V and 5 bases from J, with 16 bases between. In germline, CDR1 is LNHDA, CDR2 SQIVND (reference sequence). The CDR3 DNA reads as TGTGCCAGTAGTGACGACAGTCTTATCCACAATGAGCAGTTCTTC. Its translation: CASSDDSLIHNEQFF.

This CDR3 reads CASSITSWNEQFF. In nucleotides, the CDR3 is TGTGCCAGTAGTATAACTAGCTGGAATGAGCAGTTCTTC. V usage is TRBV19 and J usage is TRBJ2-1, with D possibly being TRBD2 (6 bases). There are 13 residues in the CDR3. Germline values: CDR1 LNHDA, CDR2 SQIVND (reference sequence). The V gene lost 2 bases and the J gene lost 7 bases, with 9 bases spanning the gap.

The chain links TRBV6-5 to TRBJ2-7; 9 positions match TRBD1. J lost 6 bases, V lost 6 bases, and 6 bases had no gene match. Germline V gene sequence: CDR1 MNHEY, CDR2 SVGAGI. This CDR3 is 13 amino acids long. The CDR3 nucleotides read TGTGCCAGCAGGAGGGACAGGGTTGGCGAGCAGTACTTC. Translated: CASRRDRVGEQYF.

The chain has TRBV3-1 (or the pseudogene TRBV3-2) and TRBJ1-3; 7 bases fit TRBD1. This CDR3 is 15 amino acids long. Germline CDR1 is LGHDT and CDR2 is YNNKEL (reference sequence). J was trimmed by 2 bases and V by 4 bases; bases with no gene match: 5. Here the CDR3 DNA reads TGTGCCAGCAGCCGCGACAGGGCCCCTGGAAACACCATATATTTT. Protein sequence: CASSRDRAPGNTIYF.

The CDR3 here is CSASSGTGLSTGELFF. The CDR3 DNA is TGCAGTGCTAGTAGCGGGACAGGGTTATCCACCGGGGAGCTGTTTTTT. The genes are TRBV20-1 and TRBJ2-2; possible D gene TRBD1, 9 bases. There are 16 residues in the CDR3. The germline gives CDR1 DFQATT, CDR2 SNEGSKA (reference sequence). Deletions cut 3 bases from V and 4 bases from J, with 18 bases between.

This chain links TRBV11-3 with TRBJ1-1, with D maybe TRBD1 (6 bases). This CDR3 is built from 13 residues. V shed 5 bases and J shed 1 base, with 8 bases lying between them. The germline gives CDR1 SGHNT, CDR2 YENEEA. The CDR3 here is CASSRGGNTEAFF. CDR3 nucleotides: TGTGCCAGCAGCCGAGGGGGGAACACTGAAGCTTTCTTT.

The V and J genes are TRBV7-8 and TRBJ2-6; 10 nucleotides match TRBD1. V trimming: 5 bases; J trimming: 1 base; junction bases outside the gene matches: 2. Germline V lookup: CDR1 SGHVS, CDR2 FQNEAQ. The CDR3 totals 16 residues. The CDR3 loop is CASSRTGGSGANVLTF. The CDR3 region has the DNA TGTGCCAGCAGCCGGACAGGGGGATCTGGGGCCAACGTCCTGACTTTC.

The chain recombines TRBV7-2 with TRBJ2-7, with D tentatively TRBD2 (5 bases). With 0 bases removed from V and 0 bases from J, the gap between germline ends came to 15 bases. The CDR3 extends over 17 amino acids. In germline, CDR1 is SGHTA, CDR2 FQGNSA. The CDR3 DNA is TGTGCCAGCAGCTTAGCGCTTTGGGCGGGCCGCTCCTACGAGCAGTACTTC. The encoded protein is CASSLALWAGRSYEQYF.

This CDR3 reads CASGSLSAQPQHF. CDR3 nucleotides: TGCGCCAGCGGGAGTCTCAGCGCTCAGCCCCAGCATTTT. The rearrangement joins TRBV10-2 to TRBJ1-5; D is unresolved. Germline V lookup: CDR1 WSHSY, CDR2 SAAADI. Trimming removed 8 bases at V and 6 bases at J, with 14 bases between. CDR3 length: 13 amino acids.

V and J are TRBV11-1 and TRBJ1-1, with D unresolved. With 5 bases removed from V and 1 base from J, the gap between germline ends came to 17 bases. The CDR3 contains 16 residues. Germline assignment: CDR1 SGHAT and CDR2 FQDESV (reference sequence). This CDR3 reads CASSPRVLIANTEAFF. CDR3 DNA: TGTGCCAGCAGCCCCCGCGTACTAATCGCGAACACTGAAGCTTTCTTT.

V is TRBV5-5 and J is TRBJ1-1, with D unresolved. The CDR3 covers 15 residues. The V gene lost 1 base and the J gene lost 6 bases, with 16 bases spanning the gap. Germline lookup yields CDR1 SGHKS and CDR2 YYEKEE (reference sequence). The CDR3 here is CASSLRWAVSPEAFF. The CDR3, as DNA: TGTGCCAGCAGCTTGCGGTGGGCAGTTTCCCCTGAAGCTTTCTTT.